The 14 T cell receptor beta chains below come from one sample, sequenced in a study of T cell repertoires in cytomegalovirus infection. TCRdb re-derived calls from the reads in MiXCR, one entry per CDR3 protein. The sample gives about 360,000 distinct CDR3 sequences, 15% to 20% of which show up once; roughly 9% is in the top ten. The sample taken for sequencing was PBMCs. These receptors originate from a human donor in good health (CMV status not recorded). Some clones in this sample may be carry-over from other donors' samples.

Many counts were recorded for this clonotype. V gene TRBV6-1 combines with J gene TRBJ1-3; 9 bases fit TRBD1. The CDR3 has 16 amino acids. The V gene's germline CDR1 is MNHNS and CDR2 SASEGT. The trim removed 3 bases at V and 2 bases at J, leaving 5 bases unmatched. As DNA, the CDR3 is TGTGCCAGCAGTGAGGGACAGGGAAAACCTGGAAACACCATATATTTT. This gives the protein CASSEGQGKPGNTIYF.

With respect to this clonotype: A read error may explain this, as a much larger clone is one base away. The rearrangement links TRBV12-3 or TRBV12-4 to TRBJ2-3, with D possibly matching TRBD1 (5 bases). The CDR3 is 16 residues long. V shed 3 bases and J shed 2 bases, with 15 bases lying between them. Here the CDR3 DNA reads TGTGCCAGCAGTTTGATGTCAGGGTGCCCCACAGATACGCAGTATTTT. Encoded protein: CASSLMSGCPTDTQYF.

CDR3 in DNA: TGTGCCAGCAGACCACGGGGGGGGGTTCAGCCCCAGCATTTT. Its protein is CASRPRGGVQPQHF. The V call is TRBV28, the J call TRBJ1-5; D may be TRBD1 (5 bases). This CDR3 is built from 14 residues. Trimming pared 6 bases from V and 6 bases from J, leaving 15 bases between. CDR1 is MDHEN, CDR2 SYDVKM, per germline.

This clonotype was recorded many times. The chain is built from TRBV12-3 or TRBV12-4 and TRBJ2-1; TRBD1 or TRBD2 may be the D gene (5 bases each). V lost 3 bases and J 9 bases, leaving 6 bases between the germline ends. The CDR3 covers 11 residues. The CDR3 loop reads CASSLGVEQFF. CDR3 DNA sequence: TGTGCCAGCAGTTTGGGGGTTGAGCAGTTCTTC.

The chain has TRBV25-1 and TRBJ1-2; D unresolved. From germline, CDR1 is MGHDK and CDR2 SYGVNS. The CDR3 is 13 amino acids. With 8 bases removed from V and 0 bases from J, the gap between germline ends came to 10 bases. CDR3 in amino acids: CASLGSANYGYTF. The CDR3 nucleotides read TGTGCCAGCCTCGGGAGTGCTAACTATGGCTACACCTTC.

This clonotype has only a few counts. This chain links TRBV5-5 with TRBJ1-6; D is perhaps TRBD1 (6 bases). This CDR3 has 14 residues. Germline CDR1 SGHKS, CDR2 YYEKEE (reference sequence). V gave up 5 bases and J gave up 8 bases, with 14 bases separating them. As DNA, the CDR3 is TGTGCCAGCAGGTACAGGGCTTGGGATTCACCCCTCCACTTT. Amino acids: CASRYRAWDSPLHF.

V is TRBV20-1 and J is TRBJ2-3, with D perhaps TRBD1 or TRBD2 (5 bases each). V was cut by 0 bases and J by 4 bases, with 20 bases left in between. Germline V gene lookup returns CDR1 DFQATT and CDR2 SNEGSKA (reference sequence). The CDR3 covers 17 residues. This CDR3 reads CSARDGGYVRVADTQYF. The DNA of the CDR3 is TGCAGTGCTAGAGATGGGGGTTACGTGAGAGTAGCAGATACGCAGTATTTT.

The CDR3 spells CASSTSGGAYNEQFF. In nucleotides, the CDR3 is TGCGCCAGCAGCACTAGCGGGGGGGCCTACAATGAGCAGTTCTTC. J is TRBJ2-1 and V is TRBV5-1, with 13 bases identical to TRBD2. The J segment lost 2 bases and the V segment lost 4 bases, leaving 0 bases of the junction unmatched. CDR3 length: 15 amino acids. Germline CDR1 reads SGHRS; CDR2 reads YFSETQ.

This clonotype was counted a few times. The V and J genes are TRBV5-6 and TRBJ2-1; 7 bases agree with TRBD1. Germline V gene sequence: CDR1 SGHDT, CDR2 YYEEEE. The CDR3 runs to 15 residues. With V trimmed by 4 bases and J by 5 bases, 9 bases remained unmatched. CDR3 in DNA: TGTGCCAGCAGCCGGGGACAGCTCATAAACAATGAGCAGTTCTTC. Translated: CASSRGQLINNEQFF. The whole variable domain, remainder taken from reference TRBV5-6 and TRBJ2-1, is DAGVTQSPTHLIKTRGQQVTLRCSPKSGHDTVSWYQQALGQGPQFIFQYYEEEERQRGNFPDRFSGHQFPNYSSELNVNALLLGDSALYLCASSRGQLINNEQFFGPGTRLTVL.

This rearrangement joins TRBV5-4 to TRBJ1-2; tentative D call: TRBD1 (5 bases). CDR3 length equals 13 residues. V lost 4 bases and J lost 0, with 7 bases in between. Germline V gene lookup returns CDR1 SGHNT and CDR2 YYREEE (reference sequence). CDR3 nucleotide sequence: TGTGCCAGCAGCCCGACAGCTAACTATGGCTACACCTTC. This codes for CASSPTANYGYTF.

This clonotype was recorded a few times. The rearrangement links TRBV6-1 to TRBJ2-5, with 8 bases that match TRBD1. Germline V gives CDR1 MNHNS, CDR2 SASEGT. CDR3 length: 15 amino acids. The V and J ends lost 6 bases and 4 bases, in that order; junction bases with no gene match: 10. CDR3 bases: TGTGCCAGCAGAGAAACAGGGGGTAGGGGAGAGACCCAGTACTTC. Amino acids: CASRETGGRGETQYF.

This clonotype was counted many times. The rearrangement joins TRBV7-6 to TRBJ1-2, with D unclear. The CDR3 spans 15 residues. Germline V gives CDR1 SGHVS, CDR2 FNYEAQ. Trimming left V 4 bases short and J 2 bases short, with 14 bases between. CDR3 residues: CASSSLPGINYGYTF. As DNA, the CDR3 is TGTGCCAGCAGCTCCTTACCCGGGATAAACTATGGCTACACCTTC.

The sample holds many counts of this clonotype. This sequence joins TRBV6-1 and TRBJ1-1; 8 bases line up with TRBD1. Trimming removed 7 bases from V and 7 bases from J; junction bases left unmatched: 11. The V gene's germline CDR1 is MNHNS and CDR2 SASEGT. This CDR3 is built from 14 residues. CDR3 residues: CASKSRGRQGEAFF. CDR3 bases: TGTGCCAGCAAATCCAGGGGGCGACAGGGTGAAGCTTTCTTT.

This clonotype was detected ten times or more. The genes are TRBV7-6 and TRBJ1-6, with D perhaps TRBD1 (5 bases). The V end was cut by 1 base, the J end by 4 bases, with 5 bases between. This CDR3 is 14 amino acids long. Germline values: CDR1 SGHVS, CDR2 FNYEAQ. CDR3 DNA: TGTGCCAGCAGCTTAGGGACATATAATTCACCCCTCCACTTT. Protein sequence: CASSLGTYNSPLHF.